The 29 T cell receptor beta chains below all came from one sample that was sequenced in a study of T cell clones after liver transplantation. Method: immunoSEQ multiplex PCR; TCRdb's copy keeps in-frame clones and lacks some. Among 70,000 to 80,000 clones listed, about nine tenths were seen once. The source material was CD4+ T cells from blood, sampled before liver transplant. The receptor source for this set is a human donor who received a liver transplant.

The chain employs TRBV5-1 and TRBJ2-7, with D unresolved. The length of the CDR3 is 17 residues. V shed 6 bases and J shed 0 bases, with 22 bases lying between them. Germline assignment: CDR1 SGHRS and CDR2 YFSETQ. The CDR3 is CASNRGPYPTNSYEQYF. CDR3 in DNA: TGCGCCAGCAACCGAGGCCCCTACCCTACCAACTCCTACGAGCAGTACTTC.

The rearrangement uses TRBV5-6 and TRBJ2-7; 11 bases align to TRBD1. The ends lost 3 bases at V and 3 bases at J; junction bases unmatched: 2. CDR1 and CDR2 (germline): SGHDT, YYEEEE. There are 14 residues in the CDR3. The CDR3 sequence is CASSWGQGVYEQYF. The CDR3 DNA reads TGTGCCAGCAGCTGGGGACAGGGGGTCTACGAGCAGTACTTC.

This clone was counted a single time. This chain links TRBV27 with TRBJ2-2, with TRBD1 identical over 8 bases. The CDR3 contains 15 residues. The V gene end was trimmed by 6 bases and the J gene end by 5 bases; junction bases not matched to a gene: 8. Germline V gene sequence: CDR1 MNHEY, CDR2 SMNVEV (reference sequence). This chain's CDR3 is CASRGGQGRTGELFF. The CDR3, as DNA: TGTGCCAGCAGGGGAGGACAGGGTCGAACCGGGGAGCTGTTTTTT.

This clone was recorded only once. V usage is TRBV29-1 and J usage is TRBJ2-3; 13 nucleotides align to TRBD2. This CDR3 contains 15 residues. CDR1 is SQVTM, CDR2 ANQGSEA, per germline. Losses at the gene ends were 6 bases for V and 1 base for J; bases not matched to a gene: 4. This chain's CDR3 is CSVAGTSGGTDTQYF. As DNA, the CDR3 is TGCAGCGTCGCTGGGACTAGCGGGGGCACAGATACGCAGTATTTT.

This rearrangement joins TRBV10-3 to TRBJ2-4; TRBD1 aligns across 8 bases. Germline lookup yields CDR1 ENHRY and CDR2 SYGVKD. Trimming at V came to 3 bases and at J to 6 bases, leaving 4 bases not matched to a gene. The CDR3 length is 14 residues. The CDR3 DNA reads TGTGCCATCAGTGAACCCGGACAGGGAAACATTCAGTACTTC. Translated, it gives CAISEPGQGNIQYF.

This clone was detected only once. V usage is TRBV4-3 and J usage is TRBJ1-1; D is undetermined. CDR1 LGHNA and CDR2 YSLEER come from the germline V gene. The V end lost 0 bases, the J end lost 5 bases, and 7 bases lay between the germline ends. The CDR3 has 13 amino acids. CDR3 loop: CASSQEPGTEAFF. The CDR3 coding sequence is TGCGCCAGCAGCCAAGAACCCGGGACTGAAGCTTTCTTT.

The chain combines TRBV2 with TRBJ1-3; D is unclear. The CDR3 is 14 residues long. Trimming stripped 7 bases from V and 2 bases from J, with 12 bases between. Per the germline V gene, CDR1 is SNHLY and CDR2 is FYNNEI. The CDR3 DNA is TGTGCCAGCACCTCCGCTGCCACTGGAAACACCATATATTTT. It is translated as CASTSAATGNTIYF.

V gene TRBV2 combines with J gene TRBJ2-3; the D gene is possibly TRBD1 (6 bases). This CDR3 region has 14 residues. The V and J ends lost 4 bases and 6 bases respectively, with 14 bases between them. The germline V gene encodes CDR1 SNHLY and CDR2 FYNNEI. CDR3 coding DNA: TGTGCCAGCAGTGGGTCAACAGGGCCGGATACGCAGTATTTT. This gives the protein CASSGSTGPDTQYF.

CDR3 DNA sequence: TGCGCCAGCGCGGGCCAGGGGGCGTCAGATACGCAGTATTTT. Its translation is CASAGQGASDTQYF. The chain combines TRBV5-1 with TRBJ2-3; 8 bases map to TRBD1. The CDR3 has 14 amino acids. With V trimmed by 7 bases and J by 4 bases, 8 bases remained unmatched. The V gene's germline CDR1 is SGHRS and CDR2 YFSETQ. Looking up the rest from reference TRBV5-1 and TRBJ2-3 gives the full variable domain: KAGVTQTPRYLIKTRGQQVTLSCSPISGHRSVSWYQQTPGQGLQFLFEYFSETQRNKGNFPGRFSGRQFSNSRSEMNVSTLELGDSALYLCASAGQGASDTQYFGPGTRLTVL.

The CDR3 spells CASTPGRDTEAFF. In DNA, the CDR3 is TGTGCCAGCACCCCAGGGCGGGACACTGAAGCTTTCTTT. The V call is TRBV2, the J call TRBJ1-1, with D perhaps matching TRBD1 (5 bases). Germline V lookup: CDR1 SNHLY, CDR2 FYNNEI. The CDR3 extends over 13 amino acids. Trimming removed 7 bases at V and 3 bases at J, with 12 bases between.

This clone was counted once. CDR3 residues: CASSPYSGLNTEAFF. The CDR3 nucleotides read TGTGCCAGCTCACCATACTCGGGTCTGAACACTGAAGCTTTCTTT. The chain joins TRBV18 to TRBJ1-1; D remains ambiguous. V dropped 2 bases and J dropped 0 bases, with 10 bases sitting between them. The germline CDR1 and CDR2 sequences are KGHSH and LQKENI. The CDR3 sequence is 15 residues long.

The genes are TRBV29-1 and TRBJ2-5; 9 bases line up with TRBD2. V lost 7 bases to trimming and J lost 3 bases; unmatched junction nucleotides: 3. The CDR3 runs 12 residues. CDR1 and CDR2 from the germline V gene are SQVTM and ANQGSEA. As DNA, the CDR3 is TGCAGCGGGTTAGCGGGAGAAGAGACCCAGTACTTC. Its translation: CSGLAGEETQYF.

The rearrangement uses TRBV15 and TRBJ2-3, with D possibly matching TRBD2 (6 bases). Germline V lookup: CDR1 LNHNV, CDR2 YYDKDF (reference sequence). The CDR3 consists of 15 residues. Trimming took 0 bases from V and 2 from J, leaving 9 bases between them. The CDR3 spells CATSRDVRDTDTQYF. The DNA for the CDR3 is TGTGCCACCAGCAGAGATGTGCGGGACACAGATACGCAGTATTTT.

This chain connects TRBV10-3 to TRBJ2-3; possible D gene TRBD2, 6 bases. CDR3 length equals 15 residues. Germline assignment: CDR1 ENHRY and CDR2 SYGVKD. V lost 7 bases, J lost 3 bases, and 17 bases lay in between. The CDR3 DNA follows: TGTGCCATCACCCAGACTAGTAGTGTGACAGATACGCAGTATTTT. As protein: CAITQTSSVTDTQYF.

A few counts support this clone. The CDR3 is CASSQGGYTQYF. CDR3 in DNA: TGTGCCAGCAGCCAAGGGGGTTATACGCAGTATTTT. The chain uses TRBV14 and TRBJ2-3; no firm D call. Trimming took off 1 base at V and 7 bases at J, with 6 bases between the two ends. The length of the CDR3 is 12 residues. The V gene's germline CDR1 is SGHDN and CDR2 FVKESK.

This clone was observed a single time. The chain joins TRBV5-4 to TRBJ2-2, with unresolved D. Germline values: CDR1 SGHNT, CDR2 YYREEE (reference sequence). The CDR3 is 15 residues long. V shed 4 bases and J shed 2 bases, with 12 bases lying between them. CDR3 DNA sequence: TGTGCCAGCAGCCTGTACATGGGAAACACCGGGGAGCTGTTTTTT. Translating it yields CASSLYMGNTGELFF.

This clone was counted once. V is TRBV10-3 and J is TRBJ2-1; 7 bases are shared with TRBD1. J lost 0 bases, V lost 4 bases, and 12 bases had no gene match. CDR1 is ENHRY and CDR2 is SYGVKD in the germline V gene. CDR3 length: 18 amino acids. The CDR3 is CAISAPGGRLISYNEQFF. The CDR3 region has the DNA TGTGCCATCAGTGCGCCAGGGGGACGCCTTATCTCCTACAATGAGCAGTTCTTC.

On this clone: Compared with germline, one end of the junction differs, possibly owing to a read error. The rearrangement links TRBV5-1 to TRBJ2-1; TRBD2 matches at 11 bases. Looked up from germline, CDR1 is SGHRS and CDR2 is YFSETQ. The CDR3 contains 18 residues. The DNA for the CDR3 is TGCGTCAGCAGCTCTAAGACTAGCGGGATCAGCTCCTACAATGAGCAGTTCTTC. Translation gives CVSSSKTSGISSYNEQFF.

This clone appeared once. The CDR3 region has the DNA TGTGCCAGCAGCTTGAAGGAGGGATTAAATACGCAGTATTTT. Protein sequence: CASSLKEGLNTQYF. The chain combines TRBV5-4 with TRBJ2-3, with D perhaps TRBD2 (6 bases). The ends were cut back, 1 base at V and 7 bases at J, with 13 bases in the middle. CDR1 and CDR2 (germline): SGHNT, YYREEE (reference sequence). The CDR3 runs 14 residues.

The chain couples TRBV10-3 to TRBJ2-2; the D is unclear. V lost 3 bases, J lost 4 bases, and 18 bases lay in between. CDR1 ENHRY and CDR2 SYGVKD come from the germline V gene. This CDR3 spans 17 amino acids. CDR3 in amino acids: CAISDSGNLLGTGELFF. CDR3 DNA: TGTGCCATCAGTGATTCGGGCAACCTTTTGGGCACCGGGGAGCTGTTTTTT.

The rearrangement joins TRBV7-9 to TRBJ2-7; 12 bases fit TRBD2. CDR3 length equals 13 residues. J was trimmed by 4 bases and V by 6 bases; bases with no gene match: 1. Germline loops: CDR1 SEHNR, CDR2 FQNEAQ (reference sequence). For the CDR3, the DNA is TGTGCCAGCAGGACTAGCGGGGGTTACGAGCAGTACTTC. Translated, it gives CASRTSGGYEQYF.

The CDR3 reads CASSILAGPNNEQFF. CDR3 coding DNA: TGTGCCAGCAGTATATTAGCGGGACCTAACAATGAGCAGTTCTTC. This chain links TRBV7-3 with TRBJ2-1; 8 bases are a match to TRBD2. This CDR3 has 15 residues. V was pared by 6 bases and J by 5 bases, with 9 bases of the junction left unmatched. Germline loops: CDR1 SGHTA, CDR2 FQGTGA.

Comment on this clone: The germline gene is not matched at one end of the junction; a read error may be the cause. The chain joins TRBV7-7 to TRBJ2-7; D remains ambiguous. Per germline, CDR1 SSHAT and CDR2 FNYEAQ (reference sequence). CDR3 length: 12 residues. The CDR3 sequence is CASSLQRNEQYF. CDR3 sequence (DNA): TGTGCTAGCAGCCTCCAGAGGAACGAGCAGTACTTC.

The V and J genes are TRBV12-5 and TRBJ2-5; possible D gene TRBD2, 5 bases. With 2 bases removed from V and 7 bases from J, the gap between germline ends came to 11 bases. This CDR3 spans 13 amino acids. The germline V gene has CDR1 LGHNT and CDR2 FRNRAP. CDR3 sequence reads: CASGLRGEGTQYF. The CDR3 DNA reads TGTGCTAGTGGTTTGCGCGGAGAGGGGACCCAGTACTTC.

V usage is TRBV7-3 and J usage is TRBJ2-3, with no clear D. CDR1 is SGHTA and CDR2 is FQGTGA in the germline V gene. V lost 4 bases to trimming and J lost 0 bases, with 11 bases between them. The CDR3 length is 15 residues. The CDR3 DNA reads TGTGCCAGCAGCTCCTCGTTGGGCAGCACAGATACGCAGTATTTT. This codes for CASSSSLGSTDTQYF.

The chain employs TRBV5-4 and TRBJ2-5; 11 nucleotides line up with TRBD2. The germline gives CDR1 SGHNT, CDR2 YYREEE (reference sequence). There are 16 residues in the CDR3. J lost 4 bases, V lost 2 bases, and 7 bases had no gene match. This CDR3 reads CASSLALAGVAETQYF. The CDR3 DNA reads TGTGCCAGCAGCTTAGCACTAGCGGGAGTAGCAGAGACCCAGTACTTC.

J is TRBJ1-5 and V is TRBV5-1; tentatively, D is TRBD1 (5 bases). Looked up from germline, CDR1 is SGHRS and CDR2 is YFSETQ. Between the trimmed V and J ends, which lost 4 bases and 6 bases, there was a span of 17 bases. This CDR3 comprises 15 residues. The DNA for the CDR3 is TGCGCCAGCAGCCTCGACGGGGGAAGGAGTCAGCCCCAGCATTTT. This gives the protein CASSLDGGRSQPQHF. Looking up the rest from reference TRBV5-1 and TRBJ1-5 gives the full variable domain: KAGVTQTPRYLIKTRGQQVTLSCSPISGHRSVSWYQQTPGQGLQFLFEYFSETQRNKGNFPGRFSGRQFSNSRSEMNVSTLELGDSALYLCASSLDGGRSQPQHFGDGTRLSIL.

The rearrangement joins TRBV7-3 to TRBJ2-3; 7 bases line up with TRBD2. The CDR3 has 15 amino acids. With 5 bases clipped from V and 0 bases from J, the junction kept 5 bases outside the gene matches. Germline V CDR1 and CDR2: SGHTA, FQGTGA. The CDR3 sequence: CASSPSGTSTDTQYF. Written as DNA, the CDR3 is TGTGCCAGCAGCCCCAGCGGGACTAGCACAGATACGCAGTATTTT.

This clone came up once. The gene calls are TRBV7-9 and TRBJ1-1; no firm D call. The V gene's germline CDR1 is SEHNR and CDR2 FQNEAQ (reference sequence). There are 14 residues in the CDR3. V was clipped by 4 bases and J by 6 bases, with 15 bases between them. CDR3 sequence: CASSWLYPQAEAFF. DNA of the CDR3: TGTGCCAGCAGCTGGCTCTATCCCCAGGCTGAAGCTTTCTTT.